This paragraph reports one T cell receptor (beta chain). The germline V gene encodes CDR1 SGHRS and CDR2 YFSETQ. Trimming removed 0 bases at V and 2 bases at J, with 9 bases between. The CDR3 loop spans 14 amino acids. The data originate from a study of cytomegalovirus exposure and HLA in healthy donors. Use of 60 Vbeta and 13 Jbeta primers characterized the PCR. Method: immunoSEQ multiplex PCR; TCRdb's copy keeps in-frame clones and lacks some. In the table there are around 280,000 clones, 80% to 90% of which are singletons. The chain carries TRBV5-1 and TRBJ2-7; the D is unclear. The sequence was collected from a woman between 18 and 29 years old in good health and CMV-seronegative. Sequencing was done on a sample of PBMCs. The CDR3 is CASSLGGLTYEQYF. CDR3 DNA: TGCGCCAGCAGCTTGGGAGGCCTAACCTACGAGCAGTACTTC.